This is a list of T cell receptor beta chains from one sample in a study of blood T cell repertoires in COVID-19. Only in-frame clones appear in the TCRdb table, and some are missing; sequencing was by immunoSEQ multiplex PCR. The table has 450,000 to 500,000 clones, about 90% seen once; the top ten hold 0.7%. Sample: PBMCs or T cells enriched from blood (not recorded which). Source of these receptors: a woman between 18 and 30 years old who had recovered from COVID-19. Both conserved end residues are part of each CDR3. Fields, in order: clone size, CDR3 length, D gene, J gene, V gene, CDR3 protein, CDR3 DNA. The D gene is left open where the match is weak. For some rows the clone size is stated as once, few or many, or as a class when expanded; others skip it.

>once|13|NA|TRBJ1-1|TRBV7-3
CASSSQGNTEAFF
TGTGCCAGCAGCTCCCAGGGTAACACTGAAGCTTTCTTT
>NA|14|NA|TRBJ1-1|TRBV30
CAWKRLGTNTEAFF
TGTGCCTGGAAAAGGCTAGGAACGAACACTGAAGCTTTCTTT
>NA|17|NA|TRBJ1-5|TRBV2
CASSQEAGAHSNQPQHF
TGTGCCAGCAGCCAAGAGGCGGGGGCTCATAGCAATCAGCCCCAGCATTTT
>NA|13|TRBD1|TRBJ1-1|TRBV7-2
CASSLRQGLEAFF
TGTGCCAGCAGCTTAAGACAGGGCCTTGAAGCTTTCTTT
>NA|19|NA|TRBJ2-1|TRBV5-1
CASSYRPLMSGLSYNEQFF
TGCGCCAGCAGCTATCGGCCCCTTATGAGCGGGCTTTCCTACAATGAGCAGTTCTTC
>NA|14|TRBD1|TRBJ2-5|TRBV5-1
CASSLQGAGETQYF
TGCGCCAGCAGCTTACAGGGGGCCGGAGAGACCCAGTACTTC
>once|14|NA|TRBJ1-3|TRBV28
CASSSYSSGNTIYF
TGTGCCAGCAGTTCCTATAGCTCTGGAAACACCATATATTTT
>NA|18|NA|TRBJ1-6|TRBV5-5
CASSLTVSSSSYNSPLHF
TGTGCCAGCAGCTTGACTGTCTCCTCGAGCTCCTATAATTCACCCCTCCACTTT
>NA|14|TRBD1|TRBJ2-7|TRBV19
CASSIGQGNYEQYF
TGTGCCAGTAGTATCGGACAGGGGAACTACGAGCAGTACTTC
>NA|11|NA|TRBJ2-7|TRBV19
CATDQGSEQYF
TGTGCCACCGATCAGGGATCCGAGCAGTACTTC
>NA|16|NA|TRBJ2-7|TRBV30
CAWSVLRGSSSYEQYF
TGTGCCTGGAGTGTACTTAGGGGGTCCAGCTCCTACGAGCAGTACTTC
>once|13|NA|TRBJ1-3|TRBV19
CASGKSSGNTIYF
TGTGCCAGCGGGAAGAGCTCTGGAAACACCATATATTTT
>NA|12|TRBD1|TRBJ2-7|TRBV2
CASSGQGYEQYF
TGTGCCAGCAGTGGACAGGGGTACGAGCAGTACTTC
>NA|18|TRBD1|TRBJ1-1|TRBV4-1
CASSPGQGLGVSRVEAFF
TGCGCCAGCAGCCCGGGACAGGGATTGGGGGTGTCTCGGGTTGAAGCTTTCTTT
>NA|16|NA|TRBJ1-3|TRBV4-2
CASSQEVHETGNTIYF
TGTGCCAGCAGCCAAGAAGTACACGAAACTGGAAACACCATATATTTT
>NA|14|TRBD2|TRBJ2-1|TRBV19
CASRARGDYNEQFF
TGTGCCAGTAGGGCCCGGGGGGACTACAATGAGCAGTTCTTC
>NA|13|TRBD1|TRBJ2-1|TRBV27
CASWPTGSNEQFF
TGTGCCAGCTGGCCGACAGGGTCCAATGAGCAGTTCTTC
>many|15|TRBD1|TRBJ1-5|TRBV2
CASSLGQGFQQPQHF
TGTGCCAGCAGTTTGGGACAGGGTTTTCAACAGCCCCAGCATTTT
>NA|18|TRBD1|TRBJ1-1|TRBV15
CATSRFPLTGIEDTEAFF
TGTGCCACCAGCAGATTCCCCTTGACAGGGATTGAAGACACTGAAGCTTTCTTT
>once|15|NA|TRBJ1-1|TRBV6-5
CASSYSGGGVTEAFF
TGTGCCAGCAGTTACTCGGGGGGAGGGGTCACTGAAGCTTTCTTT
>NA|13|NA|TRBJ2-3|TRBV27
CASSLQYTDTQYF
TGTGCCAGCAGTCTCCAGTACACAGATACGCAGTATTTT
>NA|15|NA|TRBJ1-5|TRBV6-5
CASSYSSGFNQPQHF
TGTGCCAGCAGTTACTCTTCAGGGTTCAATCAGCCCCAGCATTTT
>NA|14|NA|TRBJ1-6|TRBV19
CASSITAGNSPLHF
TGTGCCAGTAGTATAACGGCAGGGAATTCACCCCTCCACTTT
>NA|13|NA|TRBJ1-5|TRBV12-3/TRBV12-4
CASSMDGSQPQHF
TGTGCCAGCAGCATGGATGGGAGTCAGCCCCAGCATTTT
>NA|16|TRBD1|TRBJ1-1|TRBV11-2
CASSYLRGALDTEAFF
TGTGCCAGCAGTTACCTCAGGGGGGCCCTCGACACTGAAGCTTTCTTT
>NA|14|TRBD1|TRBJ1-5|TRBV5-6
CASSLRDRFQPQHF
TGTGCCAGCAGCTTACGGGACAGGTTTCAGCCCCAGCATTTT
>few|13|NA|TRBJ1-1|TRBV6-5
CASSYGGYTEAFF
TGTGCCAGCAGTTACGGGGGGTACACTGAAGCTTTCTTT
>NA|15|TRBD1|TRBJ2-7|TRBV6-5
CASRPLGTGAYEQYF
TGTGCCAGCAGACCCCTCGGGACAGGGGCCTACGAGCAGTACTTC
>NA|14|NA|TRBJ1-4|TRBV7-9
CASSLDGGTEKLFF
TGTGCCAGCAGCTTGGACGGGGGGACAGAAAAACTGTTTTTT
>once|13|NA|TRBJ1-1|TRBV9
CASSVGPQGEAFF
TGTGCCAGCAGCGTGGGCCCACAGGGAGAAGCTTTCTTT
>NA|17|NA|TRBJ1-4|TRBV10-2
CASSESLRGGEREKLFF
TGCGCCAGCAGTGAGTCCCTGAGGGGGGGCGAGCGTGAAAAACTGTTTTTT